The rows below give T cell receptor beta chains drawn from one sample of a study of blood T cells in healthy people across ages. Via MiXCR, TCRdb re-called the 5' RACE reads, giving one row per CDR3 protein. In the table there are about 2 million distinct CDR3 sequences, around half of which are singletons. The sequenced sample consisted of blood. The receptors originated from a middle-aged woman in good health. The CDR3 runs from the conserved cysteine through the conserved F or W. D genes are given only for firm matches. Expanded clones get a size class; other rows say once, few or many, or leave the size out.

j_gene: TRBJ2-7; d_gene: TRBD1; abundance: few; len: 14; v_gene: TRBV6-2/TRBV6-3; CDR3aa: CASSPNGQGYEQYF; CDR3nt: TGTGCCAGCAGCCCCAATGGACAGGGCTACGAGCAGTACTTC
j_gene: TRBJ2-5; d_gene: TRBD1; abundance: .; len: 15; v_gene: TRBV28; CDR3aa: CASAMMGQGEETQYF; CDR3nt: TGTGCCAGCGCAATGATGGGACAGGGGGAAGAGACCCAGTACTTC
j_gene: TRBJ2-1; d_gene: TRBD2; abundance: .; len: 15; v_gene: TRBV7-2; CDR3aa: CASSLSGGPHNEQFF; CDR3nt: TGTGCCAGCAGCCTAAGCGGGGGTCCACACAATGAGCAGTTCTTC
j_gene: TRBJ2-5; d_gene: TRBD2; abundance: .; len: 16; v_gene: TRBV11-2; CDR3aa: CASSLDLTGGQETQYF; CDR3nt: TGTGCCAGCAGCTTAGATCTGACGGGAGGTCAAGAGACCCAGTACTTC
j_gene: TRBJ1-4; d_gene: .; abundance: once; len: 12; v_gene: TRBV19; CDR3aa: CASSVQGIKLFF; CDR3nt: TGTGCCAGTAGTGTGCAAGGAATAAAACTGTTTTTT
j_gene: TRBJ2-5; d_gene: .; abundance: .; len: 15; v_gene: TRBV18; CDR3aa: CASSPREGLQETQYF; CDR3nt: TGTGCCAGCTCACCCCGCGAGGGCCTCCAAGAGACCCAGTACTTC
j_gene: TRBJ2-1; d_gene: .; abundance: few; len: 13; v_gene: TRBV29-1; CDR3aa: CSVETGGNGEQFF; CDR3nt: TGCAGCGTGGAAACAGGAGGTAACGGTGAGCAGTTCTTC
j_gene: TRBJ2-3; d_gene: TRBD2; abundance: .; len: 19; v_gene: TRBV3-1; CDR3aa: CASGQRPSSGEPSTDTQYF; CDR3nt: TGTGCCAGCGGCCAGAGGCCGTCTAGCGGGGAACCTAGCACAGATACGCAGTATTTT
j_gene: TRBJ1-5; d_gene: .; abundance: .; len: 15; v_gene: TRBV20-1; CDR3aa: CSARVGTASNQPQHF; CDR3nt: TGCAGTGCTAGAGTAGGGACGGCTAGCAATCAGCCCCAGCATTTT
j_gene: TRBJ2-7; d_gene: .; abundance: few; len: 12; v_gene: TRBV29-1; CDR3aa: CSVGLVSYEQYF; CDR3nt: TGCAGCGTTGGTCTGGTTTCCTACGAGCAGTACTTC
j_gene: TRBJ2-7; d_gene: TRBD2; abundance: few; len: 15; v_gene: TRBV20-1; CDR3aa: CSANNHLGLAYEQYF; CDR3nt: TGCAGTGCAAACAATCATCTCGGACTAGCGTACGAGCAGTACTTC
j_gene: TRBJ1-1; d_gene: .; abundance: .; len: 13; v_gene: TRBV7-3; CDR3aa: CASRLQRNTEAFF; CDR3nt: TGTGCCAGCAGGCTTCAGAGAAACACTGAAGCTTTCTTT
j_gene: TRBJ2-5; d_gene: .; abundance: .; len: 16; v_gene: TRBV20-1; CDR3aa: CSATSLPGAVQETQYF; CDR3nt: TGCAGTGCCACATCTCTACCGGGAGCGGTACAAGAGACCCAGTACTTC
j_gene: TRBJ2-7; d_gene: TRBD2; abundance: .; len: 15; v_gene: TRBV20-1; CDR3aa: CSARDFRLAGDEQYF; CDR3nt: TGCAGTGCTAGAGATTTTCGACTAGCGGGGGACGAGCAGTACTTC
j_gene: TRBJ2-1; d_gene: .; abundance: many; len: 12; v_gene: TRBV5-1; CDR3aa: CASSLNHNEQFF; CDR3nt: TGCGCCAGCAGCTTGAACCACAATGAGCAGTTCTTC
j_gene: TRBJ2-3; d_gene: .; abundance: .; len: 16; v_gene: TRBV20-1; CDR3aa: CSASGDLGSSTETQYF; CDR3nt: TGCAGTGCTAGCGGCGATTTGGGATCTAGCACAGAGACGCAGTATTTT
j_gene: TRBJ1-5; d_gene: TRBD1; abundance: .; len: 15; v_gene: TRBV10-3; CDR3aa: CAISPEAGGWQPQHF; CDR3nt: TGTGCCATCAGTCCAGAGGCAGGGGGGTGGCAGCCCCAGCATTTT
j_gene: TRBJ2-3; d_gene: .; abundance: few; len: 15; v_gene: TRBV6-2/TRBV6-3; CDR3aa: CASSYQGFRADTQYF; CDR3nt: TGTGCCAGCAGTTACCAGGGTTTCCGGGCAGATACGCAGTATTTT
j_gene: TRBJ1-1; d_gene: .; abundance: .; len: 14; v_gene: TRBV5-1; CDR3aa: CASSFRDSNTEAFF; CDR3nt: TGCGCCAGCAGCTTTCGGGACTCGAACACTGAAGCTTTCTTT
j_gene: TRBJ1-1; d_gene: .; abundance: .; len: 15; v_gene: TRBV7-9; CDR3aa: CASSPFSGSNTEAFF; CDR3nt: TGTGCCAGCAGCCCGTTCAGCGGCTCCAACACTGAAGCTTTCTTT
j_gene: TRBJ2-7; d_gene: .; abundance: few; len: 14; v_gene: TRBV7-2; CDR3aa: CASSLGGTLGPQYF; CDR3nt: TGTGCCAGCAGCCTAGGAGGGACCTTAGGTCCCCAGTACTTC
j_gene: TRBJ2-3; d_gene: TRBD1; abundance: .; len: 14; v_gene: TRBV10-3; CDR3aa: CAITGQGTTETQYF; CDR3nt: TGTGCCATCACGGGACAGGGTACCACAGAGACGCAGTATTTT
j_gene: TRBJ1-1; d_gene: TRBD1; abundance: .; len: 14; v_gene: TRBV9; CDR3aa: CASSVTGTGSEAFF; CDR3nt: TGTGCCAGCAGCGTCACCGGGACAGGCTCTGAAGCTTTCTTT
j_gene: TRBJ2-6; d_gene: TRBD2; abundance: .; len: 17; v_gene: TRBV20-1; CDR3aa: CSARDGGVFSGANVLTF; CDR3nt: TGCAGTGCTAGAGATGGGGGGGTGTTCTCCGGGGCCAACGTCCTGACTTTC
j_gene: TRBJ1-6; d_gene: TRBD1; abundance: .; len: 14; v_gene: TRBV20-1; CDR3aa: CSARIGTGRSPLHF; CDR3nt: TGCAGTGCTAGAATCGGGACAGGGCGTTCACCCCTCCACTTT
j_gene: TRBJ1-5; d_gene: TRBD1; abundance: .; len: 13; v_gene: TRBV10-3; CDR3aa: CAAGQAPNQPQHF; CDR3nt: TGTGCCGCCGGACAGGCGCCTAATCAGCCCCAGCATTTT
j_gene: TRBJ2-3; d_gene: .; abundance: few; len: 17; v_gene: TRBV4-3; CDR3aa: CASSQDQETEVTDTQYF; CDR3nt: TGCGCCAGCAGCCAAGATCAAGAGACCGAAGTGACAGATACGCAGTATTTT
j_gene: TRBJ2-5; d_gene: TRBD2; abundance: .; len: 15; v_gene: TRBV20-1; CDR3aa: CSAAPLAGTRDEQYF; CDR3nt: TGCAGTGCTGCCCCGCTAGCGGGAACGAGGGATGAGCAGTACTTC
j_gene: TRBJ1-1; d_gene: TRBD1; abundance: .; len: 12; v_gene: TRBV29-1; CDR3aa: CSVALGTVEAFF; CDR3nt: TGCAGCGTCGCACTTGGGACAGTTGAAGCTTTCTTT
j_gene: TRBJ1-1; d_gene: .; abundance: .; len: 15; v_gene: TRBV20-1; CDR3aa: CSARDRDFSTPEAFF; CDR3nt: TGCAGTGCTAGAGACCGGGACTTTAGCACTCCTGAAGCTTTCTTT
j_gene: TRBJ2-7; d_gene: .; abundance: .; len: 13; v_gene: TRBV2; CDR3aa: CASSVWDTYEQYF; CDR3nt: TGTGCCAGCAGTGTATGGGACACCTACGAGCAGTACTTC
j_gene: TRBJ2-7; d_gene: TRBD2; abundance: .; len: 15; v_gene: TRBV20-1; CDR3aa: CSARDLGLATYEQYF; CDR3nt: TGCAGTGCTAGAGATCTCGGACTAGCTACCTACGAGCAGTACTTC
j_gene: TRBJ1-2; d_gene: TRBD1; abundance: .; len: 15; v_gene: TRBV27; CDR3aa: CASSSDRDPNYGYTF; CDR3nt: TGTGCCAGCAGTTCCGACAGGGATCCTAACTATGGCTACACCTTC
j_gene: TRBJ2-1; d_gene: .; abundance: .; len: 15; v_gene: TRBV6-5; CDR3aa: CASSYSASSHNEQFF; CDR3nt: TGTGCCAGCAGTTACTCCGCCAGCTCCCACAATGAGCAGTTCTTC
j_gene: TRBJ2-1; d_gene: TRBD2; abundance: .; len: 14; v_gene: TRBV20-1; CDR3aa: CSAKFSGGIDEQFF; CDR3nt: TGCAGTGCTAAGTTTAGCGGGGGAATCGATGAGCAGTTCTTC
j_gene: TRBJ2-3; d_gene: .; abundance: .; len: 15; v_gene: TRBV2; CDR3aa: CAGSPQGLSTDTQYF; CDR3nt: TGTGCCGGCAGTCCACAAGGACTGAGCACAGATACGCAGTATTTT
j_gene: TRBJ1-1; d_gene: .; abundance: .; len: 14; v_gene: TRBV7-2; CDR3aa: CASALSYGGPEAFF; CDR3nt: TGTGCCAGCGCCCTTAGCTATGGAGGCCCTGAAGCTTTCTTT
j_gene: TRBJ2-6; d_gene: .; abundance: .; len: 18; v_gene: TRBV6-4; CDR3aa: CASSLRGPSFSGANVLTF; CDR3nt: TGTGCCAGCTCCCTTCGGGGACCCTCTTTTTCTGGGGCCAACGTCCTGACTTTC
j_gene: TRBJ1-2; d_gene: .; abundance: .; len: 15; v_gene: TRBV2; CDR3aa: CASSGVGGPRDGYTF; CDR3nt: TGTGCCAGCAGTGGGGTTGGGGGACCAAGGGATGGCTACACCTTC
j_gene: TRBJ2-3; d_gene: .; abundance: .; len: 15; v_gene: TRBV4-3; CDR3aa: CASSQPTGGTDTQYF; CDR3nt: TGCGCCAGCAGCCAACCGACCGGGGGCACAGATACGCAGTATTTT
j_gene: TRBJ2-5; d_gene: TRBD1; abundance: many; len: 12; v_gene: TRBV29-1; CDR3aa: CSGLRGRETQYF; CDR3nt: TGCAGCGGCCTCAGGGGGCGGGAGACCCAGTACTTC
j_gene: TRBJ2-3; d_gene: .; abundance: .; len: 15; v_gene: TRBV15; CDR3aa: CATSRDQGATDTQYF; CDR3nt: TGTGCCACCAGCAGAGATCAGGGTGCCACAGATACGCAGTATTTT
j_gene: TRBJ1-1; d_gene: .; abundance: many; len: 15; v_gene: TRBV9; CDR3aa: CASSPHGQANTEAFF; CDR3nt: TGTGCCAGCAGCCCCCATGGGCAGGCGAACACTGAAGCTTTCTTT
j_gene: TRBJ1-2; d_gene: TRBD1; abundance: few; len: 13; v_gene: TRBV29-1; CDR3aa: CSVSRDREYGYTF; CDR3nt: TGCAGCGTCAGTCGGGACAGGGAATATGGCTACACCTTC
j_gene: TRBJ2-1; d_gene: TRBD1; abundance: .; len: 17; v_gene: TRBV7-8; CDR3aa: CASSPTPGQGVLETQFF; CDR3nt: TGTGCCAGCAGCCCAACACCGGGACAGGGTGTCTTGGAGACCCAGTTCTTC
j_gene: TRBJ2-3; d_gene: .; abundance: .; len: 15; v_gene: TRBV11-2; CDR3aa: CASSFSDPSTDTQYF; CDR3nt: TGTGCCAGCAGCTTCTCGGACCCTAGCACAGATACGCAGTATTTT
j_gene: TRBJ1-2; d_gene: .; abundance: .; len: 14; v_gene: TRBV20-1; CDR3aa: CSAPRPPPDYGYTF; CDR3nt: TGCAGTGCTCCACGACCCCCTCCGGACTATGGCTACACCTTC
j_gene: TRBJ1-2; d_gene: .; abundance: .; len: 12; v_gene: TRBV12-3/TRBV12-4; CDR3aa: CASTGGMNGYTF; CDR3nt: TGTGCCAGTACCGGGGGGATGAATGGCTACACCTTC
j_gene: TRBJ1-5; d_gene: .; abundance: .; len: 13; v_gene: TRBV20-1; CDR3aa: CSASSPGPTPQHF; CDR3nt: TGCAGTGCTAGCAGCCCGGGGCCTACGCCCCAGCATTTT
j_gene: TRBJ2-7; d_gene: TRBD1; abundance: few; len: 15; v_gene: TRBV25-1; CDR3aa: CASSGRTGGRYEQYF; CDR3nt: TGTGCCAGCAGTGGGAGGACAGGGGGCCGGTACGAGCAGTACTTC